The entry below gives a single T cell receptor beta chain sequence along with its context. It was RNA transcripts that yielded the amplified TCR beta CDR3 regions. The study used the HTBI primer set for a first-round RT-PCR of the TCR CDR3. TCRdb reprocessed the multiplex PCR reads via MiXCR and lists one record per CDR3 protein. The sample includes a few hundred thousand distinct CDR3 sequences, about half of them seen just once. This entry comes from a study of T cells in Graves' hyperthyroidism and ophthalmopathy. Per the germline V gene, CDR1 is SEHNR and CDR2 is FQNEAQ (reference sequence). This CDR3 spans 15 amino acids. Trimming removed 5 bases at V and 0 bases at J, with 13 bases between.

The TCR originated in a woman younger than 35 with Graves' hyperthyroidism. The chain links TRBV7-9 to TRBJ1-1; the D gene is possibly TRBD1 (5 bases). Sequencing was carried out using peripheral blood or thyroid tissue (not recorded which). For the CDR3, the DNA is TGTGCCAGCAGCCCGGGGGGGAGAATGAACACTGAAGCTTTCTTT. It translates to CASSPGGRMNTEAFF.